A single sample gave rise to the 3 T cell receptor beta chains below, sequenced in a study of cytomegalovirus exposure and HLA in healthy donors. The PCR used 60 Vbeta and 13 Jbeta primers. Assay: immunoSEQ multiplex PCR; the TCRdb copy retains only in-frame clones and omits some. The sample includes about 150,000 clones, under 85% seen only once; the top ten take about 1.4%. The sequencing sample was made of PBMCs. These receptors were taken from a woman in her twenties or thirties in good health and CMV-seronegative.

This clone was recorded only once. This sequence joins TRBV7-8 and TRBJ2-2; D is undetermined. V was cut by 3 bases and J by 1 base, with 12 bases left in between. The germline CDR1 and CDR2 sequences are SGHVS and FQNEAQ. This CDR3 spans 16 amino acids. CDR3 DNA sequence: TGTGCCAGCAGCTTGGCCCAAGCGAGGAACACCGGGGAGCTGTTTTTT. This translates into CASSLAQARNTGELFF.

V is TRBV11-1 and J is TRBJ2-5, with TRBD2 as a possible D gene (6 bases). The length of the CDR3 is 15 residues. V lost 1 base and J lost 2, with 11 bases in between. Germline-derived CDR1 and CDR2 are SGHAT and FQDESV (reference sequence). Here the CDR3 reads CASSLELGGQETQYF. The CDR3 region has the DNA TGTGCCAGCAGCTTAGAGCTGGGGGGACAAGAGACCCAGTACTTC. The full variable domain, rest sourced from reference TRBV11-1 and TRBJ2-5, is EAEVAQSPRYKITEKSQAVAFWCDPISGHATLYWYRQILGQGPELLVQFQDESVVDDSQLPKDRFSAERLKGVDSTLKIQPAELGDSAMYLCASSLELGGQETQYFGPGTRLLVL.

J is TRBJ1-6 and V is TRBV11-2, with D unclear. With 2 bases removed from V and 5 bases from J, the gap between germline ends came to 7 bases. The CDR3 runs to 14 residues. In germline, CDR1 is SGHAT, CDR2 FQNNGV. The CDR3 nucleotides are TGTGCCAGCAGCTTAAAGGGAGATAATTCACCCCTCCACTTT. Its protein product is CASSLKGDNSPLHF. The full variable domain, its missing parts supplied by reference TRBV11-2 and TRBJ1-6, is EAGVAQSPRYKIIEKRQSVAFWCNPISGHATLYWYQQILGQGPKLLIQFQNNGVVDDSQLPKDRFSAERLKGVDSTLKIQPAKLEDSAVYLCASSLKGDNSPLHFGNGTRLTVT.